This T cell receptor (beta chain) was observed in a study of PD-1 blockade in mismatch repair-deficient tumors. Study-level background: All were previously treated, progressing patients with about 11 mismatch repair-deficient cancer types.

TCR sequencing covered a few patients who responded to pembrolizumab. CDR1 and CDR2 (germline): MNHEY, SMNVEV (reference sequence). The V end lost 3 bases, the J end lost 6 bases, and 12 bases lay between the germline ends. The CDR3 covers 14 residues. Using immunoSEQ multiplex PCR, the repertoire was profiled, and TCRdb retains in-frame clones only, with some absent. Of about 60,000 clones detected, 88% appear once; the ten largest clones hold approximately 15%. The sequencing here drew on peripheral blood, taken 52 weeks after starting pembrolizumab. This receptor was obtained from an adult with mismatch repair-deficient cancer. This rearrangement joins TRBV27 to TRBJ2-1; D possibly corresponds to TRBD2 (6 bases). CDR3 protein: CASSFQGGPNEQFF. The CDR3 DNA follows: TGTGCCAGCAGTTTTCAAGGAGGGCCCAATGAGCAGTTCTTC.